A selection of T cell receptor beta chains follows, all from one sample in a study of blood T cell repertoires in COVID-19. TCRdb's table, derived via immunoSEQ multiplex PCR, lists solely in-frame clones and lacks some. This repertoire shows 240,000 or so clones, approximately 85% found once; its top ten account for about 0.8%. Material for sequencing was peripheral blood. All receptors derive from a woman aged 25 to 39 with acute or convalescent COVID-19. The conserved cysteine and the conserved F or W are not part of the CDR3 here. Clone size is given for some rows only: seen once, a few or many times, or a class if the clone is expanded.

CDR3: ASTRVAYEQY
size: NA
V: TRBV6-5
J: TRBJ2-7

CDR3: ASSSTGGVGEKLF
size: NA
V: TRBV7-9
J: TRBJ1-4

CDR3: AWSVQANQPQH
size: NA
V: TRBV30
J: TRBJ1-5

CDR3: ASSSEGTDTQY
size: NA
V: TRBV7-9
J: TRBJ2-3

CDR3: ASSLVLAGAYNEQF
size: NA
V: TRBV7-9
J: TRBJ2-1

CDR3: ASSTSGFYEQY
size: NA
V: TRBV7-2
J: TRBJ2-7

CDR3: ASSHRGDGAYEQY
size: NA
V: TRBV19
J: TRBJ2-7

CDR3: ASRDRGSSNEKLF
size: few
V: TRBV4-3
J: TRBJ1-4

CDR3: ASSVDQRGGTQY
size: few
V: TRBV9
J: TRBJ2-5

CDR3: ASRPVAKNIQY
size: NA
V: TRBV6-5
J: TRBJ2-4